The 16 T cell receptor beta chains listed next were all sequenced from one sample in a study of T cell repertoires in cytomegalovirus infection. For these TCRs, the target antigens are not known. Each CDR3 protein gets one entry after TCRdb re-called the reads with MiXCR. Here the sample spans some 500,000 distinct CDR3 sequences, 40% being singletons. This sample comprised cultured PBMCs, obtained from culture after CMV antigen stimulation. These receptors all come from a human donor in good health (CMV status not recorded). Some clones in this sample may be carry-over from other donors' samples.

In its sample, this clonotype was seen a few times. The gene calls are TRBV7-6 and TRBJ2-5; D gene ambiguous. Trimming shortened V by 0 bases and J by 5 bases, and 7 bases separated the two germline ends. Germline V CDR1 and CDR2: SGHVS, FNYEAQ. This CDR3 spans 13 amino acids. This chain's CDR3 is CASSLAGPETQYF. The CDR3 DNA is TGTGCCAGCAGCTTAGCCGGGCCGGAGACCCAGTACTTC.

The gene calls are TRBV6-2 or TRBV6-3 and TRBJ2-3; TRBD2 might be the D (6 bases). Trimming removed 4 bases from V and 11 bases from J, with 19 bases in between. The germline CDR1 and CDR2 sequences are MNHEY and SVGEGT. CDR3 length: 14 residues. The CDR3 nucleotides are TGTGCCAGCAGTTCCGGACTACTAACGATGGGGCAGTATTTT. This translates into CASSSGLLTMGQYF.

The chain uses TRBV5-5 and TRBJ1-2; D is uncertain. This CDR3 comprises 15 residues. V was pared by 3 bases and J by 1 base, with 13 bases between. Germline values: CDR1 SGHKS, CDR2 YYEKEE (reference sequence). Written as DNA, the CDR3 is TGTGCCAGCAGCTCTGCTGGCGGCGGTAACTATGGCTACACCTTC. Encoded protein: CASSSAGGGNYGYTF.

In this sample, this clonotype turned up once. CDR3 loop: CSATRTGTQETQYF. The DNA of the CDR3 is TGCAGTGCTACTCGGACAGGAACCCAAGAGACCCAGTACTTC. The chain combines TRBV20-1 with TRBJ2-5; TRBD1 matches 7 bases. V shed 4 bases and J 1 base; nucleotides not matched to a gene: 6. Germline V CDR1 and CDR2: DFQATT, SNEGSKA (reference sequence). The CDR3 consists of 14 residues.

The chain is built from TRBV27 and TRBJ2-1; the D call may be TRBD1 or TRBD2 (5 bases each). V was pared by 4 bases and J by 13 bases, with 17 bases between. Looked up from germline, CDR1 is MNHEY and CDR2 is SMNVEV (reference sequence). CDR3 length: 13 amino acids. CDR3 sequence reads: CASSYPGLSPQFF. DNA for the CDR3: TGTGCCAGCAGTTATCCGGGGCTTTCCCCTCAGTTCTTC.

The rearrangement joins TRBV24-1 to TRBJ2-1; possible D gene TRBD2, 6 bases. Trimming took 9 bases from V and 9 from J, leaving 14 bases between them. The CDR3 has 12 amino acids. Germline CDR1 reads KGHDR; CDR2 reads SFDVKD. The CDR3 region has the DNA TGTGCCACCTCAAGAGGCGGGGTTGAGCAGTTCTTC. This translates into CATSRGGVEQFF.

This clonotype was found many times. The V and J genes are TRBV7-2 and TRBJ1-2; the D gene is possibly TRBD1 (6 bases). The V end lost 5 bases, the J end lost 2 bases, and 12 bases lay between the germline ends. CDR3 length equals 14 residues. Germline CDR1 is SGHTA and CDR2 is FQGNSA. In DNA form, the CDR3 reads TGTGCCAGCAGCGAACTCGGACAGAACTATGGCTACACCTTC. Translating gives CASSELGQNYGYTF.

The chain carries TRBV19 and TRBJ1-1; 7 bases agree with TRBD1. V lost 2 bases and J lost 3; bases outside the gene matches: 12. CDR1 LNHDA and CDR2 SQIVND come from the germline V gene (reference sequence). The CDR3 is 17 residues long. The CDR3 reads CASSISFGQGEDTEAFF. As DNA, the CDR3 is TGTGCCAGTAGTATAAGTTTTGGGCAGGGGGAAGACACTGAAGCTTTCTTT. Drawing the rest from reference TRBV19 and TRBJ1-1, the complete variable domain is DGGITQSPKYLFRKEGQNVTLSCEQNLNHDAMYWYRQDPGQGLRLIYYSQIVNDFQKGDIAEGYSVSREKKESFPLTVTSAQKNPTAFYLCASSISFGQGEDTEAFFGQGTRLTVV.

This chain connects TRBV7-9 to TRBJ2-3, with TRBD2 as a possible D gene (5 bases). Trimming took 5 bases from V and 3 from J, leaving 15 bases between them. The CDR3 has 15 amino acids. The germline V gene has CDR1 SEHNR and CDR2 FQNEAQ (reference sequence). The CDR3 reads CASSRTSYLTDTQYF. CDR3 coding DNA: TGTGCCAGCAGCCGTACTAGTTACTTAACAGATACGCAGTATTTT.

The chain links TRBV7-8 to TRBJ2-5, with 12 bases lining up with TRBD2. CDR1 is SGHVS, CDR2 FQNEAQ, per germline. J lost 8 bases, V lost 4 bases, and 11 bases had no gene match. The CDR3 extends over 16 amino acids. CDR3 DNA: TGTGCCAGCAGCTCAGGGCCACTAGCGGGGGGCCTAACCCAGTACTTC. This translates into CASSSGPLAGGLTQYF. Complete variable domain (other parts from reference TRBV7-8 and TRBJ2-5): GAGVSQSPRYKVAKRGQDVALRCDPISGHVSLFWYQQALGQGPEFLTYFQNEAQLDKSGLPSDRFFAERPEGSVSTLKIQRTQQEDSAVYLCASSSGPLAGGLTQYFGPGTRLLVL.

J is TRBJ1-5 and V is TRBV6-6; 11 bases fit TRBD1. The CDR3 covers 17 residues. With 11 bases clipped from V and 2 bases from J, the junction kept 14 bases outside the gene matches. CDR1 and CDR2 from the germline V gene are MNHNY and SVGAGI (reference sequence). CDR3 protein: CAAWTGGAGIGNQPQHF. DNA for the CDR3: TGTGCCGCCTGGACAGGGGGCGCGGGGATAGGCAATCAGCCCCAGCATTTT.

V and J are TRBV24-1 and TRBJ2-5; 9 bases fit TRBD1. Germline-derived CDR1 and CDR2 are KGHDR and SFDVKD. J was trimmed by 5 bases and V by 3 bases; bases with no gene match: 9. This CDR3 is 16 amino acids long. The CDR3 loop reads CATSDAQGQGSETQYF. CDR3 nucleotides: TGTGCCACCAGTGATGCTCAGGGACAGGGCTCGGAGACCCAGTACTTC.

The chain recombines TRBV11-2 with TRBJ2-1; D is perhaps TRBD2 (6 bases). CDR3 size: 16 residues. V gave up 1 base and J gave up 5 bases, with 15 bases separating them. From germline, CDR1 is SGHAT and CDR2 FQNNGV. The CDR3 region has the DNA TGTGCCAGCAGCTTAGTCGGGGCTAGCGTGAACAATGAGCAGTTCTTC. As protein: CASSLVGASVNNEQFF.

This clonotype was seen a handful of times. The chain carries TRBV2 and TRBJ1-4; 10 bases match TRBD1. Germline V gene sequence: CDR1 SNHLY, CDR2 FYNNEI. The CDR3 is 15 amino acids. The V and J ends lost 5 bases and 10 bases, in that order; junction bases with no gene match: 10. This CDR3 is CASSSPGTGEGKLFF. For the CDR3, the DNA is TGTGCCAGCAGTTCACCCGGGACAGGGGAGGGAAAACTGTTTTTT.

This clonotype was picked up one time. The chain uses TRBV4-1 and TRBJ2-3; D not certain. This CDR3 has 16 residues. V was shortened by 3 bases and J by 2 bases, with 15 bases between the two germline ends. Germline assignment: CDR1 MGHRA and CDR2 YSYEKL. The CDR3 loop is CASSQVQDALTDTQYF. CDR3 bases: TGCGCCAGCAGCCAGGTTCAGGACGCTCTCACAGATACGCAGTATTTT.

This clonotype was observed a handful of times. The V call is TRBV28, the J call TRBJ2-3, with TRBD2 matching over 10 bases. J lost 2 bases, V lost 5 bases, and 13 bases had no gene match. Germline CDR1 is MDHEN and CDR2 is SYDVKM. The CDR3 runs 18 residues. CDR3 sequence: CASSLILGLALLTDTQYF. DNA of the CDR3: TGTGCCAGCAGTCTTATCCTGGGACTAGCGCTCCTCACAGATACGCAGTATTTT.